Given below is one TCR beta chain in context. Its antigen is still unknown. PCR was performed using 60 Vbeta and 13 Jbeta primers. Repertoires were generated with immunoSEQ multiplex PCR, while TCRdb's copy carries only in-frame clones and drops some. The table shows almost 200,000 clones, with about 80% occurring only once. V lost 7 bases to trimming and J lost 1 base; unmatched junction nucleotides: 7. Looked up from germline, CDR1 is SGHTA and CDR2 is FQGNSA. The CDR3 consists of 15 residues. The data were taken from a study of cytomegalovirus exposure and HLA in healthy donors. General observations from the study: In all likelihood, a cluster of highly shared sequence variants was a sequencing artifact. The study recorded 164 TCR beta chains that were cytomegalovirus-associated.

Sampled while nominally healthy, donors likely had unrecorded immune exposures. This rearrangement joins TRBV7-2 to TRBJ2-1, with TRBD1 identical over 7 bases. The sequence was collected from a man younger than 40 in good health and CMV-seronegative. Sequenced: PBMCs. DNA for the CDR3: TGTGCCAGCACACACAGGGGTCGGTCCTACAATGAGCAGTTCTTC. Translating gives CASTHRGRSYNEQFF.